The 10 T cell receptor beta chains in this list originate from one sample, sequenced in a study of T cell repertoires in cytomegalovirus infection. TCRdb recomputed calls from the reads with MiXCR, one row per CDR3 protein. The sample carries some 450,000 distinct CDR3 sequences, roughly 31% recorded once. The sequencing input was PBMCs. These receptors all stem from a human donor in good health (CMV status not recorded). Some clones in this sample may be carry-over from other donors' samples.

This clonotype turned up a few times. CDR3 bases: TGTGCCAGCAGTTGGGGGCCGGGGGTGCAGACCCAGTACTTC. It is translated as CASSWGPGVQTQYF. The chain recombines TRBV6-1 with TRBJ2-5; D is tentatively TRBD1 or TRBD2 (6 bases each). Between the trimmed V and J ends, which lost 5 bases and 6 bases, there was a span of 16 bases. Germline V CDR1 and CDR2: MNHNS, SASEGT. This CDR3 spans 14 amino acids.

This clonotype was seen a handful of times. The chain recombines TRBV3-1 with TRBJ2-5; D is possibly TRBD1 (6 bases). The CDR3 has 14 residues. The germline V and J ends were trimmed by 5 bases and 4 bases, with 14 bases remaining between them. Germline values: CDR1 LGHDT, CDR2 YNNKEL (reference sequence). Written as DNA, the CDR3 is TGTGCCAGCAGCTCTATGACAGGAGTAGAGACCCAGTACTTC. Protein product: CASSSMTGVETQYF.

The chain joins TRBV7-9 to TRBJ1-4, with D hard to call. Germline V gene data show CDR1 as SEHNR and CDR2 as FQNEAQ (reference sequence). Trimming pared 3 bases from V and 5 bases from J, leaving 16 bases between. The CDR3 loop spans 16 amino acids. CDR3 in DNA: TGTGCCAGCAGCTTGGGTAGCCTTGATGGGAATGAAAAACTGTTTTTT. Translated, it gives CASSLGSLDGNEKLFF.

This clonotype was picked up a small number of times. This chain links TRBV6-2 or TRBV6-3 with TRBJ2-5, with unresolved D. The V end lost 6 bases, the J end lost 5 bases, and 19 bases lay between the germline ends. CDR3 length equals 15 residues. Germline V lookup: CDR1 MNHEY, CDR2 SVGEGT. CDR3 nucleotides: TGTGCCAGCAGCAAAACGGTTCCGACTGTGGAGACCCAGTACTTC. Its translation is CASSKTVPTVETQYF.

The genes are TRBV19 and TRBJ1-1, with D tentatively TRBD1 (6 bases). The germline CDR1 and CDR2 sequences are LNHDA and SQIVND (reference sequence). This CDR3 contains 13 residues. V lost 2 bases, J lost 4 bases, and 8 bases lay in between. Here the CDR3 reads CASSIQGGTEAFF. CDR3 bases: TGTGCCAGTAGTATACAAGGGGGCACTGAAGCTTTCTTT.

This clonotype was detected ten times or more. V gene TRBV11-2 combines with J gene TRBJ2-3, with D tentatively TRBD2 (5 bases). Trimming left V 7 bases short and J 6 bases short, with 14 bases between. This CDR3 comprises 13 residues. Looked up from germline, CDR1 is SGHAT and CDR2 is FQNNGV. The CDR3 bases are TGTGCCAGCACGGGGAGTTTTACCGATACGCAGTATTTT. Amino acid sequence: CASTGSFTDTQYF.

The chain joins TRBV10-3 to TRBJ2-2; D may correspond to TRBD1 or TRBD2 (5 bases each). The CDR3 has 16 residues. The V gene lost 10 bases and the J gene lost 6 bases, with 24 bases spanning the gap. CDR1 ENHRY and CDR2 SYGVKD come from the germline V gene. The CDR3 loop reads CATWTTSNVGAGELFF. CDR3 DNA: TGTGCCACGTGGACCACATCTAATGTGGGGGCCGGGGAGCTGTTTTTT.

Points on this clonotype: A single base separates this from a much larger clone, so it may be a read error. The chain employs TRBV7-8 and TRBJ1-1; tentatively, D is TRBD1 (5 bases). Per the germline V gene, CDR1 is SGHVS and CDR2 is FQNEAQ. CDR3 length: 15 amino acids. CDR3 sequence: CASSPQGVVGTEASF. The CDR3 DNA follows: TGTGCCAGCAGCCCCCAGGGTGTTGTTGGAACTGAAGCTTCCTTT.

In this sample, this clonotype turned up a few times. The chain links TRBV12-3 or TRBV12-4 to TRBJ1-4; the D is unclear. The germline V and J ends were trimmed by 0 bases and 1 base, with 6 bases remaining between them. The CDR3 sequence is 15 residues long. The CDR3 loop reads CASSLAGITNEKLFF. As DNA, the CDR3 is TGTGCCAGCAGTTTAGCGGGGATAACTAATGAAAAACTGTTTTTT.

The sample holds a few counts of this clonotype. J is TRBJ2-4 and V is TRBV19; 12 bases fit TRBD2. There are 18 residues in the CDR3. The germline gives CDR1 LNHDA, CDR2 SQIVND (reference sequence). J was trimmed by 0 bases and V by 6 bases; bases with no gene match: 9. The CDR3 protein is CASRRLAGDPVAKNIQYF. The CDR3 nucleotides read TGTGCCAGTAGAAGACTAGCGGGGGATCCTGTAGCCAAAAACATTCAGTACTTC. The variable domain in full, with the rest retrieved from reference TRBV19 and TRBJ2-4, is DGGITQSPKYLFRKEGQNVTLSCEQNLNHDAMYWYRQDPGQGLRLIYYSQIVNDFQKGDIAEGYSVSREKKESFPLTVTSAQKNPTAFYLCASRRLAGDPVAKNIQYFGAGTRLSVL.